One and the same sample provided the 4 T cell receptor beta chains below, sequenced in a study of CD8+ T cells in alopecia areata. Reverse transcribed after extraction, RNA yielded cDNA as the sequencing template. The protocol was immunoSEQ multiplex PCR, while the TCRdb copy is restricted to in-frame clones and leaves out a portion. Here the sample spans approximately 61,000 clones, about 96% being singletons. Sample: CD8+ T cells sorted from blood, taken at week 0. The receptors derive from a human donor with alopecia areata.

This chain uses TRBV29-1 with TRBJ2-2, with a tentative D call TRBD2 (5 bases). Germline CDR1 reads SQVTM; CDR2 reads ANQGSEA. This CDR3 spans 14 amino acids. V was cut by 7 bases and J by 4 bases, with 16 bases left in between. This CDR3 reads CSALDITSTGELFF. The CDR3 DNA reads as TGCAGCGCCCTTGATATAACTAGCACCGGGGAGCTGTTTTTT.

J is TRBJ2-1 and V is TRBV2; TRBD2 agrees at 12 bases. J was trimmed by 0 bases and V by 6 bases; bases with no gene match: 3. CDR3 length: 16 residues. The germline gives CDR1 SNHLY, CDR2 FYNNEI. CDR3 in DNA: TGTGCCAGCAGAGGACTAGCGGGATACTCCTACAATGAGCAGTTCTTC. Its translation is CASRGLAGYSYNEQFF.

V gene TRBV6-4 combines with J gene TRBJ2-5; 8 positions match TRBD1. The CDR3 is 16 residues long. V gave up 2 bases and J gave up 9 bases; unmatched junction bases: 14. In germline, CDR1 is MRHNA, CDR2 SNTAGT. The CDR3 sequence: CASSDPHGQGKSAQYF. DNA for the CDR3: TGTGCCAGCAGTGACCCCCATGGACAGGGCAAATCGGCCCAGTACTTC.

This chain uses TRBV7-9 with TRBJ2-2; 9 bases agree with TRBD1. Unmatched junction bases numbered 6, after V lost 3 bases and J lost 4 bases. Germline V gives CDR1 SEHNR, CDR2 FQNEAQ (reference sequence). There are 16 residues in the CDR3. The CDR3 DNA follows: TGTGCCAGCAGCTTCTGGGACAGGGTACTCACCGGGGAGCTGTTTTTT. Its translation is CASSFWDRVLTGELFF.